This T cell receptor (beta chain) was recovered during a study of shared clonotypes between healthy human individuals (TCRdb year 2020). At the level of the whole study: The cohort comprised two women and three men aged 18 to 49 years. Per donor, three plates each were used for CD4 naive and CD4 memory, two for CD8 naive, and one for CD8 memory. To estimate repertoire size and how much clonotype sharing occurs between individuals, the study deeply sequenced the blood TCR repertoires of 5 or 6 healthy adults. Libraries were prepared and TCR repertoires were sequenced by different laboratories using diverse techniques, in order to increase sequencing depth and limit assay-specific biases. Leukapheresis yielded between about 0.9 and 9.5 billion PBMCs per donor.

The paper as a whole reports these results and caveats: Based on pairwise subsampling, the degree of clonotype sharing among donors was expected to be affected by sequencing depth. When several donors were compared, the shared fraction of clonotypes was about 5.2% for naive CD4, over 3% for naive CD8, 2% to 2.5% for memory CD4, and less than 0.45% for memory CD8. Sampling was limited to blood, and TCR repertoires in tissue likely differ from TCR repertoires in blood. Rarefaction of sorted-subset datasets indicated incomplete sequencing despite the large sequencing depth. Naive subsets generally had larger estimated clonotype richness than memory subsets did. Because the study included a small number of donors, the genetic and exposure-history diversity represented was limited. Compared with non-shared clonotypes, clonotypes shared by all four sorted-subset donors had higher generation probabilities.

The CDR3 goes from the cysteine to the phenylalanine over 15 residues. The DNA shown is the 45-base CDR3, in frame from base 1. At the junction V is shortened by 4 bases and J by 6 bases; bases outside the gene matches: 4. Looking up the germline V gene yields CDR1 SGHVS and CDR2 FNYEAQ. On this clone itself: Its specific antigen is unknown. The sample holds no much larger clone one base away, and base qualities are not on file.

Donors were healthy HIV-negative adults with no recently reported acute infections or vaccinations. Every donor was a Caucasian adult residing in Nashville, Tennessee, USA. CD4+ T cells were enriched by magnetic negative selection; naive cells were then positively selected on CD45RA, and the negative fraction formed the memory subset. After blood collection by leukapheresis, PBMCs were isolated using Ficoll-Histopaque density gradient centrifugation and then cryopreserved in the vapor phase of liquid nitrogen. Analytical flow cytometry was used to check the purity and quantity of each magnetically sorted T cell population. Genomic DNA was isolated from each sorted fraction and quantified by UV absorbance on a Nanodrop 2000c. Using the deep immunoSEQ assay, TCR CDR3 regions were amplified from genomic DNA by multiplex PCR. Extracted genomic DNA from each cell subset was spread evenly across all wells of several immunoSEQ 96-well plates, with each plate serving as a replicate. For sorted subsets, each replicate PCR was loaded with approximately 190 ng genomic DNA, equivalent to about 33,000 T cell genomes. Purified libraries were quantified with a Qubit 3.0 fluorometer, sized on a Bioanalyzer 2100, and re-quantified with the KAPA Library Quantification kit. Each immunoSEQ 96-well plate was sequenced on its own single-read 150-cycle Illumina NextSeq 550 flow cell. The published analysis was carried out like this. The immunoSEQ output contained only junctional sequences without quality scores, so filtering could not match that applied to full-length reads. Sequences were annotated with PyIR, a Python wrapper for IgBLAST v1.9, and V/J genes and CDR3 were assigned using IMGT germline references. Reads with weak V/J assignments (E-value above 1e-6), missing CDR3, stop codons, out-of-frame junctions, or ambiguous translated residues were removed. V3J clonotypes were defined as sequences sharing the same inferred V gene, J gene, and CDR3 amino acid sequence. To compute the percentage overlap between repertoires, the number of shared unique clonotypes was divided by the size of the smaller repertoire. Three approaches were used to assess repertoire richness: RTK rarefaction, the Chao1 estimator, and Recon v2.1 estimates of unobserved clonotypes. Generation probabilities for all TCRbeta clonotypes obtained by the gDNA method from a handful of donors were computed using OLGA. Held by TCRdb, this immuneACCESS table contains in-frame sequences only and omits some clones. Under half of the omission traces to an unresolved V gene where checked; the cause of the rest is unknown. V and J calls and clone size are copied from that table; D and trimming were computed from the DNA. In all, the sample holds 550,000 to 800,000 clones, and roughly 70% of those were seen once. The leading ten clones occupy more than 1.5% of the sample.

Sequencing input: memory CD4+ T cells sorted from blood. The sample's cell subset or site label, in plain terms: CD45RA-negative fraction. The chain is made from TRBV7-6 and TRBJ2-2; 11 central nucleotides agree with TRBD2. The source is a woman in her 30s in good health. The CDR3: CASSSTSGISGELFF. The DNA sequence is TGTGCCAGCAGCTCGACTAGCGGGATCTCCGGGGAGCTGTTTTTT. Reference TRBV7-6 and TRBJ2-2 proteins supply the regions before and after the CDR3; the full variable domain is: GAGVSQSPRYKVTKRGQDVALRCDPISGHVSLYWYRQALGQGPEFLTYFNYEAQQDKSGLPNDRFSAERPEGSISTLTIQRTEQRDSAMYRCASSSTSGISGELFFGEGSRLTVL.